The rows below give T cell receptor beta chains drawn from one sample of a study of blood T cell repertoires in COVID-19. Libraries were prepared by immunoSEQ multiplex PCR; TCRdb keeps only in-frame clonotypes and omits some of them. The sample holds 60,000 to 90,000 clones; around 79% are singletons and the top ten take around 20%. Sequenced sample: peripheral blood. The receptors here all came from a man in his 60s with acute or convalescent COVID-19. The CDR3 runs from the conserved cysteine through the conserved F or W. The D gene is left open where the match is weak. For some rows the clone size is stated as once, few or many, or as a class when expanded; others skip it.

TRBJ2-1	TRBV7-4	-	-	CASSFLNTPLHEQFF
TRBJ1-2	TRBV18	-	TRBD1	CASSPLGRQGANGYTF
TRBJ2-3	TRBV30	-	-	CAWSWGIPSTDTQYF
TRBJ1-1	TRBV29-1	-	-	CSVAQGGDTEAFF
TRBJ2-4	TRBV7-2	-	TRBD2	CASSLASAPAGVYIQYF
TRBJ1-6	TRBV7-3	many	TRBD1	CASSLTGYNSPLHF
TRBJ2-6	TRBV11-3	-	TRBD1	CASSLGEGADGANVLTF
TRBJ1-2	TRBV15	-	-	CATSRAGSFYGYTF
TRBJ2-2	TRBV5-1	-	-	CASSAAGLNFGELFF
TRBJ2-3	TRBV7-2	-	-	CASSLLGTAGDTQYF
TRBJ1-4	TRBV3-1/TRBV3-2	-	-	CASSQGGSNEKLFF
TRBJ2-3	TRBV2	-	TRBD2	CASRAPTYSGGTDTQYF
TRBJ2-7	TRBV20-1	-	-	CSASKGVGNEQYF
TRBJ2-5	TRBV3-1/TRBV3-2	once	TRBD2	CASSLLAEETQYF
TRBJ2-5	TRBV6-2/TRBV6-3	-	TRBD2	CASSRSGGDQETQYF
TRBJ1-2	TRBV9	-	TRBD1	CASSEGTEPNYGYTF
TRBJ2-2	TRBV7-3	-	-	CASSRDGNTGELFF
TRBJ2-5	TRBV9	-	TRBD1	CASSVGTTGGVETQYF
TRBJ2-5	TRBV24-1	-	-	CATSDLKQAETQYF
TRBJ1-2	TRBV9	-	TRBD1	CASSTGTGDGYTF
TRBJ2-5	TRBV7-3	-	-	CASSLSTGGETQYF
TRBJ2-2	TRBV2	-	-	CASKRDGNTGELFF
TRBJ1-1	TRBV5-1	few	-	CASSLGGGRETEAFF
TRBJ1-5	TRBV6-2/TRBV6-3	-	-	CASRPGGTAGQPQHF
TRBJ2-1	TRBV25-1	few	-	CASSELAGEQFF
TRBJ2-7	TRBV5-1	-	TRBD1	CASSQGVIWGYEQYF
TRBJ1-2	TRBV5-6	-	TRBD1	CASSLNRGRSHGYTF
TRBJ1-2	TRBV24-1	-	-	CATSGRGTNYGYTF
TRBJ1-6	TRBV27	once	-	CASSLRRGSDSPLHF
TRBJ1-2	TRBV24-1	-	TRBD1	CATSDPGTGVVGYTF
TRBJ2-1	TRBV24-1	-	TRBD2	CATSEASGRGNEQFF
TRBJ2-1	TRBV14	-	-	CASSPKGVKQFF
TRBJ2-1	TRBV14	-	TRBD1	CASSHRDRGNEQFF
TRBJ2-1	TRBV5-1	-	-	CASSPLTSEQFF
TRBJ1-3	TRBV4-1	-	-	CASSQEGTGATIYF
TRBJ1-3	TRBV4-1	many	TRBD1	CASSQEGTEHSGNTIYF
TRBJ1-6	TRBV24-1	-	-	CATSRGGNSPLHF
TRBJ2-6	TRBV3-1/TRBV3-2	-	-	CASNRNSGANVLTF
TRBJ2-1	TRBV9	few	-	CASSVDLARNEQFF
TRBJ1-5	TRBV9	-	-	CASSVQGNQPQHF
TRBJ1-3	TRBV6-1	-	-	CASSESPGPGNTIYF
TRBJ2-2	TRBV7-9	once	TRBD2	CASSPRLAERELFF
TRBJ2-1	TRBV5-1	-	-	CASSLERVEEQFF
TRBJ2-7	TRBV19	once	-	CASRSSGEQYF
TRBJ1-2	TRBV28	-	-	CASSPTWASGGYTF
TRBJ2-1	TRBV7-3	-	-	CASSFNQNEQFF
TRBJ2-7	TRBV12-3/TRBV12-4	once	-	CASSLWPTDEQYF
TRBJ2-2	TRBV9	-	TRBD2	CASSFSGGNTGELFF
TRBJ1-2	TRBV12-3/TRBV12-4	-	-	CASGPGDGGYTF
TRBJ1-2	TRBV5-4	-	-	CASTVYRVGISSNYGYTF
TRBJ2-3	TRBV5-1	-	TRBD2	CASSLGLAGVDTQYF
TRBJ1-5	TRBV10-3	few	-	CAISATGGNGGNQPQHF
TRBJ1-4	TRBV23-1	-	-	CARQGRRLEKLFF